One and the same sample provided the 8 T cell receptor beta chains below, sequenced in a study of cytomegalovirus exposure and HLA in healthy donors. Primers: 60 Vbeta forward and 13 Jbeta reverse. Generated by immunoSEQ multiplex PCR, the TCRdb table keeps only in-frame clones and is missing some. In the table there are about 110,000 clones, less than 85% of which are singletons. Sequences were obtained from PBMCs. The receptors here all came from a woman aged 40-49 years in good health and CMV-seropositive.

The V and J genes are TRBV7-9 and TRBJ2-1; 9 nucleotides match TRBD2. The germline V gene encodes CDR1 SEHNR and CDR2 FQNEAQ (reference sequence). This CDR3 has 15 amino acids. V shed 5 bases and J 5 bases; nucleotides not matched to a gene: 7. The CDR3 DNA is TGTGCCAGCAGCCAGACTAGCGGAGAAAACAATGAGCAGTTCTTC. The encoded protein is CASSQTSGENNEQFF.

The CDR3 sequence is CASSWDSIAKNIQYF. In DNA form, the CDR3 reads TGTGCCAGCAGTTGGGACAGTATAGCCAAAAACATTCAGTACTTC. V and J are TRBV6-4 and TRBJ2-4; 7 bases agree with TRBD1. Germline trimming cut 5 bases from V and 0 bases from J; bases unmatched to any gene: 4. CDR3 length: 15 amino acids. The germline gives CDR1 MRHNA, CDR2 SNTAGT.

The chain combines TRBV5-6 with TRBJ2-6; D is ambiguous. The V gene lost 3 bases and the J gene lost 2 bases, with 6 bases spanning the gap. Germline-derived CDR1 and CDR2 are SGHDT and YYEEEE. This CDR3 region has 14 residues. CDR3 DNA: TGTGCCAGCAGCTCCGTCCCTGGGGCCAACGTCCTGACTTTC. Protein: CASSSVPGANVLTF.

In DNA, the CDR3 is TGTGCCAGCTCACAGGGACAGTCAGGAGCCCTCCACTTT. It is translated as CASSQGQSGALHF. The rearrangement joins TRBV18 to TRBJ1-6; 7 nucleotides agree with TRBD1. CDR1 and CDR2 (germline): KGHSH, LQKENI. This CDR3 comprises 13 residues. The J segment lost 14 bases and the V segment lost 4 bases, leaving 8 bases of the junction unmatched.

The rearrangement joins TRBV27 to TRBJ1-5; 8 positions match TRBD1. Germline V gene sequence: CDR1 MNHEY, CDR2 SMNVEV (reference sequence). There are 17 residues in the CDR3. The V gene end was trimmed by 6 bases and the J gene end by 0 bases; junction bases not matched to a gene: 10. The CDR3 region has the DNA TGTGCCAGCAGCCCCCGGGCGGGACAGGATAGCAATCAGCCCCAGCATTTT. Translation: CASSPRAGQDSNQPQHF.

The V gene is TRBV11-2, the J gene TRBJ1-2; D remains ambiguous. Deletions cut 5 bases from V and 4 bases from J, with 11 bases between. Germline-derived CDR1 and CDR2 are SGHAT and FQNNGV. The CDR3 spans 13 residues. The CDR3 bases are TGTGCCAGCAGCCGGGGTAGGCCCTATGGCTACACCTTC. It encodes CASSRGRPYGYTF.

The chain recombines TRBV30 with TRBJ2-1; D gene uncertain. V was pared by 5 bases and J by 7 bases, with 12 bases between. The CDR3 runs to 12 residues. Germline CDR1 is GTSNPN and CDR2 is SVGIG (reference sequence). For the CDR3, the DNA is TGTGCCTGGGACCAGGTCCGTAATGAGCAGTTCTTC. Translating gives CAWDQVRNEQFF.

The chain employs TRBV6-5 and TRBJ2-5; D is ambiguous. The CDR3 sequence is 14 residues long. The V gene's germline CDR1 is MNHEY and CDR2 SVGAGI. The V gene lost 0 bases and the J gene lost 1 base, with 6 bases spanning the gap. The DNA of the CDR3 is TGTGCCAGCAGTTACTCGATAGCCCAAGAGACCCAGTACTTC. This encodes CASSYSIAQETQYF.